This T cell receptor (beta chain) was identified during a study of CD8 T cells in Susac syndrome. The CDR3 runs 14 residues. The V gene lost 10 bases and the J gene lost 3 bases, with 17 bases spanning the gap. CDR1 and CDR2 from the germline V gene are SGHVS and FNYEAQ. An amount of RNA that ranged from roughly 0.5 to 1 ug was reverse transcribed with random hexamers. Multiplex PCR with immunoSEQ amplified the TCR beta CDR3 across 54 Vbeta and 13 Jbeta. TCRdb processed the immunoSEQ multiplex PCR reads anew with MiXCR; each CDR3 protein has one entry. Of 95,000 to 150,000 distinct CDR3 sequences listed, 90% to 95% are singletons. TCR beta sequences were obtained from blood CD8+ and CD4+ T cells.

The chain joins TRBV7-6 to TRBJ2-3; maybe TRBD2 (5 bases). Sequenced: CD4+ T cells from PBMCs. The sequence was collected from a human donor in good health. This CDR3 reads CAIAGVSETDTQYF. The CDR3 region has the DNA TGTGCCATCGCCGGGGTTTCGGAGACAGATACGCAGTATTTT.